This record looks at one TCR beta chain sequence and its context. Time point here: newly diagnosed GD, antithyroid drugs for less than 3 months. With RNA extracted from PBMCs as input, the TCR library was made. The data are from a study of regulatory T cells in long-lasting Graves disease. CDR1 and CDR2 from the germline V gene are MDHEN and SYDVKM. Between the trimmed V and J ends, which lost 4 bases and 8 bases, there was a span of 12 bases. CDR3 size: 14 residues. The authors built TCR beta libraries using iRepertoire HTBI primers and Arm-PCR of CDR3 regions. TCRdb re-called the multiplex PCR reads through MiXCR, storing one row per CDR3 protein. The table has roughly 420,000 distinct CDR3 sequences, less than 20% seen once. The sample also formed part of further work on T cells in Graves' hyperthyroidism and ophthalmopathy.

The source is a woman aged 25-40 years with Graves disease. The material sequenced was peripheral blood mononuclear cells (PBMCs), taken at new diagnosis, from a patient treated with antithyroid drugs. The chain has TRBV28 and TRBJ1-6; D may be TRBD1 (5 bases). The CDR3 DNA reads as TGTGCCAGCAGTTCTCCGGGACTGGATTCACCCCTCCACTTT. Encoded protein: CASSSPGLDSPLHF.